This T cell receptor beta chain was sequenced for a study of shared T cell receptors in the human thymus (dated by TCRdb to 2020 to 2022). Regarding the complete study: The study investigated the way shared, self-reactive T-cell receptor alpha chains are produced in the human thymus.

Worth noting for this clone: Its target antigen remains unknown. Base qualities were left out, and no much larger clone turns up one base away.

V and J lose 0 bases and 2 bases, and a span of 11 bases separates them. The germline V gene (reference sequence) yields LNHDA for CDR1 and SQIVND for CDR2. Reading from cysteine to phenylalanine, the CDR3 counts 15 amino acids. The DNA shown is the 45-base CDR3, in frame from base 1. Libraries were constructed by the immunoSEQ multiplex PCR assay. Held by TCRdb, this immuneACCESS table contains in-frame sequences only and omits some clones. Under half of the omission traces to an unresolved V gene where checked; the cause of the rest is unknown. Across this sample there are 500,000 to 550,000 clones, with roughly 74% seen only once. 0.013% of the sample lies in the top ten. These data were also reused for a study on human thymus T cells. As the second paper documents: In Finland, the donors were immunologically healthy infants who were having open corrective cardiac surgery for congenital heart defects. Thymus tissue was obtained as surgical resects removed during corrective cardiac surgery. Both the thymic and the peripheral blood repertoires appeared to show biased V and J gene segment usage. Highly overlapping thymic TCR repertoires among unrelated individuals were reported in the related research. The study used seven to nine infant thymus samples plus four related peripheral blood samples to characterize TCR alpha and beta repertoires. Donor ages ranging from about 7 to 244 days were recorded, and about six male and a couple of female infants were included in the cohort. After being mechanically released from the tissue, thymocytes were kept at -70 degrees C in pellets of about 8.5-30 million cells. A QIAsymphony instrument was used to extract genomic DNA from frozen cell pellets. The immunoSEQ multiplex PCR assay was used to amplify the TCRB and TCRAD loci from a standardized amount of quality-controlled genomic DNA. The amplicons spanned the V(D)J region and were long enough to cover the CDR3 and allow V and J genes to be identified. Through the commercial immunoSEQ service, the amplicons were sequenced on an Illumina platform. Primer bias and sequencing errors were corrected as previously described, and TCRAD and TCRB definitions were based on the IMGT database. The repertoires were analysed using immunoSEQ Analyzer 3.0 and VDJTools for basic statistics, V/J segment usage, diversity estimates, rarefaction and pairwise overlap. Diversity was estimated using the Chao1, ChaoE, Efron-Thisted, Shannon and inverse Simpson indices, and was also estimated on datasets down-sampled to the size of the smallest sample. For repertoire overlap, CDR3 nucleotide sequence, V gene and J gene had to match strictly, and clustering was done by Jaccard-based multidimensional scaling. On average, thymus samples gave 650,000 to 850,000 unique TCRB clonotypes, whereas blood samples gave about 92,000.

The sequence was obtained from a boy under two years old with a congenital heart defect. Donor details come from another sample of the same person, matched by shared clones. This chain joins TRBV19 to TRBJ2-7, with the D gene too uncertain to name. Sequencing was carried out using thymocytes. For the CDR3, the sequence is CASSIDRVRTYEQYF. The DNA is TGTGCCAGTAGTATAGATCGGGTCAGAACCTACGAGCAGTACTTC.